This T cell receptor beta chain was sequenced in a study of cytomegalovirus exposure and HLA in healthy donors. Losses at the gene ends were 10 bases for V and 6 bases for J; bases not matched to a gene: 6. In germline, CDR1 is MNHEY, CDR2 SVGAGI. The length of the CDR3 is 12 residues. As regards this clone: Antigen unknown.

13 Jbeta primers and 60 Vbeta primers were used for the PCR. Generated by immunoSEQ multiplex PCR, the TCRdb table keeps only in-frame clones and is missing some. The repertoire includes about 250,000 clones, roughly 81% of them detected once, and about 0.25% sits in the top ten. Study-level results: A highly shared variant cluster was judged a likely technical artifact. Three of the chains that were CMV-associated were confirmed in vitro to be specific for CMV antigens. Later genetic work tied a missense DCLRE1C variant to beta-chain V and J trimming.

The origin of this receptor is a girl aged 2 to 10 in good health and CMV-seronegative. The chain combines TRBV6-5 with TRBJ1-2; TRBD1 matches at 9 bases. The specimen sequenced was PBMCs. The DNA for the CDR3 is TGTGCCATCTACAGGGGGCAGGATGGCTACACCTTC. Protein product: CAIYRGQDGYTF.